This T cell receptor (beta chain) originates from a study of cytomegalovirus exposure and HLA in healthy donors. Study outcomes and limitations: Specificity for CMV antigens was confirmed in vitro for a few of the CMV-associated chains. Associated with cytomegalovirus, according to the listing, were some 150 TCR beta chains. Some highly shared sequence variants likely arose as a pipeline artifact.

PCR was performed using 60 Vbeta and 13 Jbeta primers. Produced via immunoSEQ multiplex PCR; TCRdb's table is partial and in-frame only. In all, the sample yields fewer than 45,000 clones. Donors had nominal health at sampling but likely had unrecorded immune exposures. Details on this clone: Its antigen remains unknown.

The sequencing sample was made of PBMCs. The source is a man aged 35 to 55 in good health and CMV-seropositive.

CDR3 amino acids: CASSVEFRSEQYF. The CDR3 DNA follows: TGTGCCAGCAGCGTAGAATTTAGGAGCGAGCAGTACTTC. This chain uses TRBV9 with TRBJ2-7, with D unresolved. Trimming removed 0 bases from V and 6 bases from J, with 10 bases in between. The CDR3 extends over 13 amino acids. Germline assignment: CDR1 SGDLS and CDR2 YYNGEE.